This TCR beta chain originates from a study of blood T cell repertoires in COVID-19. Study at large: The analysed material was cDNA or gDNA that came from T cells, B-cell-depleted T cells, or PBMCs.

V lost 5 bases to trimming and J lost 2 bases; unmatched junction nucleotides: 10. The CDR3 is 16 amino acids. In germline, CDR1 is MGHDK, CDR2 SYGVNS. As handled by the study authors: By means of reference gene primer amplification, nucleated cell counts were estimated. Assay: immunoSEQ multiplex PCR; the TCRdb copy retains only in-frame clones and omits some. For V, J and clone size, that table is used; D and trimming come from the DNA. Of 200,000 to 250,000 clones detected, about 88% appear once; the ten largest clones hold roughly 10%. The receptor was derived from a woman aged 45-59 years with COVID-19, enrolled during active disease. Material for sequencing was peripheral blood. V usage is TRBV25-1 and J usage is TRBJ1-1, with 8 bases identical to TRBD1. CDR3 in amino acids: CASSSAGTGPNTEAFF. The DNA of the CDR3 is TGTGCCAGCAGTTCCGCCGGGACAGGACCTAACACTGAAGCTTTCTTT.